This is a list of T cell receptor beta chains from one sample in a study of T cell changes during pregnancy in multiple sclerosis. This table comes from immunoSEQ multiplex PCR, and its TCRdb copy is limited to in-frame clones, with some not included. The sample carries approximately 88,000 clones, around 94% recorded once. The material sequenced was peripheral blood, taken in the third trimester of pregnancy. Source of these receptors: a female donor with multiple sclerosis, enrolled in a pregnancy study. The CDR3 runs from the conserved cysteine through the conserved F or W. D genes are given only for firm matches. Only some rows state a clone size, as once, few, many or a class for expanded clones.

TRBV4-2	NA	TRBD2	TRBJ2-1	CASSQDRREGTYNEQFF	TGTGCCAGCAGCCAAGATAGACGGGAGGGAACCTACAATGAGCAGTTCTTC
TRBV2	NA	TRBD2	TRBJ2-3	CASKGLAGGWSTDTQYF	TGTGCCAGCAAAGGCCTAGCGGGAGGTTGGAGCACAGATACGCAGTATTTT
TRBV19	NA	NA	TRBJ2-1	CASISGVARGGNEQFF	TGTGCCAGTATCTCAGGGGTAGCCAGGGGTGGGAATGAGCAGTTCTTC
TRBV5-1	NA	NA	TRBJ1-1	CASSLEADWNTEAFF	TGCGCCAGCAGCTTGGAGGCAGACTGGAACACTGAAGCTTTCTTT
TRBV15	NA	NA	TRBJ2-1	CATSRDPGVHEQFF	TGTGCCACCAGCAGAGATCCAGGGGTCCATGAGCAGTTCTTC
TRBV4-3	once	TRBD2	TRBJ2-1	CASSHSAGGNDEQFF	TGCGCCAGCAGCCACAGCGCGGGAGGAAACGATGAGCAGTTCTTC
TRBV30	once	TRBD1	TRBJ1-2	CAWSLGQGSYTF	TGTGCCTGGAGCCTTGGACAGGGGAGCTACACCTTC
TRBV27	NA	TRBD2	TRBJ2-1	CASSGLAGDRRNEQFF	TGTGCCAGCAGTGGACTAGCGGGAGATCGACGGAATGAGCAGTTCTTC
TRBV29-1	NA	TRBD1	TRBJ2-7	CSVQTGVSPRQQYF	TGCAGCGTCCAGACAGGGGTTTCCCCCCGGCAGCAGTACTTC
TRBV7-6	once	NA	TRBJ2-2	CASSILATGELFF	TGTGCCAGCAGCATCCTAGCAACCGGGGAGCTGTTTTTT
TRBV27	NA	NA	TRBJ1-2	CASSSRTEGYTF	TGTGCCAGCAGTTCGAGAACAGAGGGCTACACCTTC
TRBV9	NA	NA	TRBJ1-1	CASSPTRVSNTEAFF	TGTGCCAGCAGCCCCACCCGGGTTTCCAACACTGAAGCTTTCTTT
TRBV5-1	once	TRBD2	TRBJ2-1	CASSTGLARSYNEQFF	TGCGCCAGCAGCACGGGACTAGCGAGATCCTACAATGAGCAGTTCTTC
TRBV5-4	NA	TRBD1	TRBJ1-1	CASSAWTGPTEAFF	TGTGCCAGCAGCGCCTGGACAGGGCCCACTGAAGCTTTCTTT
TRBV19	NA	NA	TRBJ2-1	CASSNRGVFSYNEQFF	TGTGCCAGTAGTAATAGAGGAGTCTTCTCCTACAATGAGCAGTTCTTC
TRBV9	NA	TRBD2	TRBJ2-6	CASSVSAGAISGANVLTF	TGTGCCAGCAGCGTTTCAGCGGGAGCGATCTCTGGGGCCAACGTCCTGACTTTC
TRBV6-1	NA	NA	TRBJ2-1	CASSVLADYEQFF	TGTGCCAGCAGTGTACTAGCTGACTATGAGCAGTTCTTC
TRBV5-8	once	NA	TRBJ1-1	CASSPWGQGSSEAFF	TGTGCCAGCAGCCCGTGGGGGCAGGGGAGTAGTGAAGCTTTCTTT
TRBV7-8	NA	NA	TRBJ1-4	CASSTDAKLFF	TGTGCCAGCAGCACCGATGCGAAACTGTTTTTT
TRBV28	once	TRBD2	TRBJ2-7	CASPPTASGAYEQYF	TGTGCCAGCCCTCCTACCGCTAGCGGCGCCTACGAGCAGTACTTC
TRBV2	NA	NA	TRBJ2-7	CASQTYEQYF	TGTGCCAGCCAGACCTACGAGCAGTACTTC
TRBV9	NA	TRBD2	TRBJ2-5	CASTPGLAGSGETQYF	TGTGCCAGCACCCCCGGCTTAGCGGGAAGCGGTGAGACCCAGTACTTC
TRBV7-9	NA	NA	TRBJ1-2	CASSSDSLYGYTF	TGTGCCAGCAGCTCAGACAGTCTCTATGGCTACACCTTC
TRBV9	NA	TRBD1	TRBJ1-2	CASRPGGAGAGYTF	TGTGCCAGCAGGCCAGGGGGCGCAGGGGCTGGCTACACCTTC
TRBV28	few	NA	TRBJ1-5	CASSLSGYQPQHF	TGTGCCAGCAGTTTATCAGGTTATCAGCCCCAGCATTTT
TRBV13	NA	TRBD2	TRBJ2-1	CASSPDGTSGSSAQFF	TGTGCCAGCAGCCCGGACGGGACTAGCGGGAGTAGTGCGCAGTTCTTC
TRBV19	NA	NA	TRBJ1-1	CAVKSGADTEAFF	TGTGCCGTTAAGTCAGGGGCGGACACTGAAGCTTTCTTT
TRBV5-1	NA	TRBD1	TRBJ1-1	CASSQWDRAGGMNTEAFF	TGCGCCAGCAGCCAGTGGGACAGGGCGGGAGGCATGAACACTGAAGCTTTCTTT
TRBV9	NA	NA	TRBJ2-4	CASSVDEVSKNIQYF	TGTGCCAGCAGCGTAGATGAGGTGTCCAAAAACATTCAGTACTTC
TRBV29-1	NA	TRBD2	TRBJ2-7	CSVSSSGRQTREQYF	TGCAGCGTTAGCAGTTCCGGGAGGCAAACGAGGGAGCAGTACTTC
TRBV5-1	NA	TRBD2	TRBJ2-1	CASSRSGTSGRNEQFF	TGCGCCAGCAGCAGGTCCGGGACTAGCGGTCGGAATGAGCAGTTCTTC
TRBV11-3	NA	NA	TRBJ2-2	CASSPLLGGELFF	TGTGCCAGCAGCCCACTACTAGGCGGGGAGCTGTTTTTT